The subject of this entry is one TCR beta chain. This clonotype was detected a few times. There is no known antigen for this receptor. Per-base quality was not reported, and no clone a single base away is much larger than it. Its CDR3 holds 13 amino acids, cysteine through phenylalanine. Only the CDR3 DNA is retained, 39 bases long and in frame from the first base. The junction carries 13 bases between V and J, which are trimmed by 5 bases and 2 bases respectively. Sequences SQVTM (CDR1) and ANQGSEA (CDR2) are obtained from the germline V gene. PBMCs were isolated by Ficoll-Paque density gradient centrifugation. This sample was included in a study of T-cell memory formation after mild COVID-19 (dated by TCRdb to the early 2020s). Background on the whole study: TCR sequence clusters from the two donors were largely donor specific. Longitudinal TCRalpha and TCRbeta repertoire sequencing tracked T-cell clones expanding and contracting after mild COVID-19 in two donors. Two young, previously healthy adult volunteers, one female and one male, were included in the cohort. Summary of the overall study and its limitations: Only a couple of mild cases were covered by the study, and larger cohorts that include severe cases with pre-infection samples were considered necessary. Some responding clones were detected in pre-infection memory, which suggested that pre-existing cross-reactive memory T cells had joined the SARS-CoV-2 response. SARS-CoV-2 specificity was not confirmed for the second-wave clones peaking on day 37. Contracting CD4+ clones turned up mainly in the CM and EM memory subsets, whereas EMRA was where CD8+ clones were enriched. Balanced CD4/CD8 phenotypes were observed for clones contracting from day 15 to 85, whereas a bias towards CD4+ was observed for a second wave of clones expanding from day 15 to 37.

Sequencing took place on an Illumina NovaSeq 6000. cDNA libraries for TCRalpha and TCRbeta were prepared by 5'RACE using constant-segment primers, with sample barcodes and unique molecular identifiers added. RNA was extracted from every sample with Trizol reagent. The libraries were amplified in two PCR steps, and the second step added a second sample barcode and Illumina TruSeq adapters. Sequencing of libraries was performed on an Illumina NovaSeq with 2 x 150 bp paired-end reads. The original methods were these. Demultiplexing of reads and collapsing into UMI-guided consensus sequences were performed with migec v1.2.7. Using mixcr v2.1.11, UMI consensuses were aligned to TRA and TRB V and J templates and then assembled into clonotypes. Expanded or contracted clonotypes were those called significant by both edgeR and NoisET, with noise models trained on biological replicates. edgeR calls used a false discovery rate-adjusted p below 0.01 and a log2 fold-change threshold of 1. PCA with hierarchical clustering of max-normalized trajectories of the 1000 most abundant clonotypes was used as exploratory dynamics analysis. The CD4 or CD8 phenotype of responding clones was assigned using the separately sequenced CD4+ and CD8+ repertoires. TCRdb trimmed public reads at Q25 via fastp, called clones via MiXCR and kept in-frame beta chains. Merged by CDR3 protein, the rows form single entries marked with the most common genes and DNA. The V and J calls come from TCRdb's annotation, not from the publication. The sample contains roughly 280,000 distinct CDR3 sequences, roughly 8% of them found a single time. Jointly, the top ten make up around a fifth of the sample.

The chain is assembled from TRBV29-1 and TRBJ2-7; the D gene is perhaps TRBD1 or TRBD2, as each covers 6 bases. The sequenced sample consisted of PBMCs or a T cell subset sorted from them (not recorded which). This clonotype was obtained from a man between 18 and 35 years old who had mild COVID-19 (a few samples of this study predate the infection). The sample titles of this study are shuffled in the database, so cell type and time point are left out; the donor was told from shared clones. The nucleotide sequence reads TGCAGCGTTAGTGGAGGGGGGACCTACGAGCAGTACTTC. Translation gives CSVSGGGTYEQYF.